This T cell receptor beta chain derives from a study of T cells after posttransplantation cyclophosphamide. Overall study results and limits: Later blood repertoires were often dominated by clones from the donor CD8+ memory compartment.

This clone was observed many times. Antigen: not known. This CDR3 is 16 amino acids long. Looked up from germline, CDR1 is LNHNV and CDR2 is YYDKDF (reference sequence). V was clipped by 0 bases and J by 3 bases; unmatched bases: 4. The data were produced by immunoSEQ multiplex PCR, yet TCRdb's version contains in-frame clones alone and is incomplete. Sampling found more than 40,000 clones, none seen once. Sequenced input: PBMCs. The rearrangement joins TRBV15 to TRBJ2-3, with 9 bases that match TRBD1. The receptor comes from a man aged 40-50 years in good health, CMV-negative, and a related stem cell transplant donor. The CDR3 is CATSRDQGQGTDTQYF. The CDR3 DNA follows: TGTGCCACCAGCAGAGATCAGGGACAGGGTACAGATACGCAGTATTTT.